This T cell receptor (beta chain) emerged from a study of CD8+CD57+ T cells in acquired aplastic anemia. Study overall: The study obtained an average of around 3.4 ug of DNA from sorted CD4+ and CD8+ cells.

Study-level findings and limits: Between patients and controls, CD8+ Simpson's diversity did not vary significantly. Common to patients and controls were roughly 30 CD8+ CDR3 sequences.

V lost 5 bases, J lost 4 bases, and 18 bases lay in between. CDR3 length: 15 residues. Only a few counts were recorded for this clonotype. The antigen remains undetermined. Profiling of TCR beta VDJ combinations and CDR3 sequences used genomic DNA as template. TCRdb recomputed calls from the reads with MiXCR, one row per CDR3 protein. The sample yields some 190,000 distinct CDR3 sequences, roughly half seen once. This sequence joins TRBV12-3 or TRBV12-4 and TRBJ2-7; D gene uncertain. Sequencing input: sorted CD4+, CD8+, or CD8+CD57+ T cells (not recorded which) from PBMCs. This sequence was found in a human donor in good health. The CDR3: CASSHRSPGGYEQYF. DNA for the CDR3: TGTGCCAGCAGTCACCGGTCCCCGGGTGGGTACGAGCAGTACTTC.